The rows below give T cell receptor beta chains drawn from one sample of a study of cytomegalovirus exposure and HLA in healthy donors. Produced via immunoSEQ multiplex PCR; TCRdb's table is partial and in-frame only. The sample includes roughly 90,000 clones, over 65% of them seen just once. The sample consisted of PBMCs. The receptors stem from a woman in her thirties or forties in good health and CMV-seropositive. The CDR3 runs from the conserved cysteine through the conserved F or W. The D gene is left open where the match is weak. Rows may omit the clone size; those that give it use once, few, many or a size class.

CDR3aa,CDR3nt,j_gene,abundance,v_gene,d_gene
CASSLATGGGETQYF,TGCGCCAGCAGCTTGGCCACAGGGGGAGGGGAGACCCAGTACTTC,TRBJ2-5,NA,TRBV5-1,NA
CASSQDPGGTEQFF,TGCGCCAGCAGCCAAGATCCCGGGGGAACTGAGCAGTTCTTC,TRBJ2-1,NA,TRBV4-3,NA
CASSVSRARDTQYF,TGTGCCAGCAGCGTGTCGCGGGCTCGAGATACGCAGTATTTT,TRBJ2-3,NA,TRBV9,NA
CASSEEQGYYEQYF,TGTGCCAGCAGTGAAGAACAGGGGTACTACGAGCAGTACTTC,TRBJ2-7,NA,TRBV6-1,TRBD1
CASTQRGGAYNEQFF,TGTGCCAGCACTCAACGGGGGGGGGCGTACAATGAGCAGTTCTTC,TRBJ2-1,NA,TRBV2,TRBD2
CATSRVRRDHTGELFF,TGTGCCACCAGCAGAGTAAGGCGGGACCACACCGGGGAGCTGTTTTTT,TRBJ2-2,NA,TRBV15,NA
CASSLVQIKTQYF,TGTGCCAGCAGTTTAGTACAGATAAAGACCCAGTACTTC,TRBJ2-5,NA,TRBV28,NA
CASSLRSGGYYEQYF,TGTGCCAGCAGTTTAAGGTCGGGAGGCTACTACGAGCAGTACTTC,TRBJ2-7,NA,TRBV27,TRBD2
CASGTTGPGANVLTF,TGTGCCAGCGGAACGACAGGGCCTGGGGCCAACGTCCTGACTTTC,TRBJ2-6,NA,TRBV6-5,TRBD1
CASSRNRGRVETGELFF,TGTGCCAGCAGCCGGAACAGGGGGCGCGTAGAGACCGGGGAGCTGTTTTTT,TRBJ2-2,NA,TRBV7-9,TRBD1
CASSPNEKLFF,TGTGCCAGCAGTCCGAATGAAAAACTGTTTTTT,TRBJ1-4,few,TRBV7-2,NA
CASSDQAGAGTGELFF,TGTGCCAGCAGTGACCAAGCGGGAGCAGGGACCGGGGAGCTGTTTTTT,TRBJ2-2,NA,TRBV6-4,TRBD2
CASTGELRNTGELFF,TGTGCCAGCACGGGGGAGCTAAGGAACACCGGGGAGCTGTTTTTT,TRBJ2-2,NA,TRBV2,NA
CASSPLRIGTGFYEQYF,TGTGCCAGCTCACCCTTGAGGATCGGGACAGGATTCTACGAGCAGTACTTC,TRBJ2-7,NA,TRBV18,TRBD1
CASSPEAGAIYEQYF,TGTGCCAGCTCACCGGAGGCGGGAGCGATATACGAGCAGTACTTC,TRBJ2-7,NA,TRBV18,TRBD2
CASRILLGGGNEQFF,TGTGCCAGCAGAATTCTCCTGGGCGGGGGGAATGAGCAGTTCTTC,TRBJ2-1,NA,TRBV28,TRBD2
CASSRTGFNEKLFF,TGTGCCAGCAGTAGAACAGGGTTCAATGAAAAACTGTTTTTT,TRBJ1-4,many,TRBV6-5,NA
CASSLGAYEQYF,TGTGCCAGCAGCTTGGGTGCGTACGAGCAGTACTTC,TRBJ2-7,once,TRBV5-6,NA
CASSIIAGEANEQFF,TGTGCCAGTAGTATTATTGCCGGGGAAGCTAATGAGCAGTTCTTC,TRBJ2-1,few,TRBV19,NA
CASSQRGQGSEGYTF,TGCGCCAGCAGCCAACGGGGACAGGGCTCTGAAGGCTACACCTTC,TRBJ1-2,NA,TRBV23-1,TRBD1
CASSGTSGSCEQYF,TGTGCCAGCAGCGGGACTAGCGGCAGCTGCGAGCAGTACTTC,TRBJ2-7,NA,TRBV7-9,TRBD2
CASSQVQGGYEQYF,TGCGCCAGCAGCCAAGTTCAGGGTGGCTACGAGCAGTACTTC,TRBJ2-7,NA,TRBV4-1,NA
CASSPHTGTNYGYTF,TGTGCCAGCAGCCCCCATACAGGAACTAACTATGGCTACACCTTC,TRBJ1-2,NA,TRBV6-1,NA
CASSSGQGEDPNIQYF,TGTGCCAGCAGCTCCGGACAGGGAGAGGACCCAAACATTCAGTACTTC,TRBJ2-4,NA,TRBV11-3,TRBD1
CAIRMPDSGRFNEQFF,TGTGCCATCAGGATGCCTGATAGCGGGCGCTTCAATGAGCAGTTCTTC,TRBJ2-1,NA,TRBV10-3,TRBD2
CASSIGVDRASSGANVLTF,TGTGCCAGTAGTATAGGGGTAGACAGGGCAAGCTCTGGGGCCAACGTCCTGACTTTC,TRBJ2-6,NA,TRBV19,TRBD1
CASSQAGHSEAFF,TGTGCCAGCAGCCAAGCCGGACATTCTGAAGCTTTCTTT,TRBJ1-1,NA,TRBV7-9,NA
CASSSPSRGSYEQYF,TGCGCCAGCAGCTCACCAAGTAGGGGGTCCTACGAGCAGTACTTC,TRBJ2-7,NA,TRBV5-1,NA
CSVDGTGYEQYF,TGCAGCGTTGACGGGACAGGGTACGAGCAGTACTTC,TRBJ2-7,few,TRBV29-1,TRBD1
CASSEGSLASSYEQYF,TGTGCCAGCAGTGAAGGGAGCCTTGCGAGCTCCTACGAGCAGTACTTC,TRBJ2-7,few,TRBV25-1,NA
CASSMGTGRNTEAFF,TGTGCCAGTAGTATGGGGACAGGCAGGAACACTGAAGCTTTCTTT,TRBJ1-1,NA,TRBV19,TRBD1